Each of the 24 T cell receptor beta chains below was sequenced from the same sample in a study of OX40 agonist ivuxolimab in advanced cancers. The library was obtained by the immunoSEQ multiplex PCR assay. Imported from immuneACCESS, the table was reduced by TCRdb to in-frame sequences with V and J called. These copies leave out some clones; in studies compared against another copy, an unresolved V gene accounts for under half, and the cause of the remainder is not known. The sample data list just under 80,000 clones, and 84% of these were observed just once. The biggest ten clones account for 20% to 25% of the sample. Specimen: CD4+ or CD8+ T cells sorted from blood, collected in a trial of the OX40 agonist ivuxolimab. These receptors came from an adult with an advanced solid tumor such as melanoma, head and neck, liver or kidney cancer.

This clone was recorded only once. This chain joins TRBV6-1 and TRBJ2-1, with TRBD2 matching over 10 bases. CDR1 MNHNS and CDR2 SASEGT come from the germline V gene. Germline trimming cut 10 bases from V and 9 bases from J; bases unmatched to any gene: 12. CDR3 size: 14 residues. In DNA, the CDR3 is TGTGCCACCCTTTGGAGCGGGAGGGCCGGTGAGCAGTTCTTC. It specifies CATLWSGRAGEQFF.

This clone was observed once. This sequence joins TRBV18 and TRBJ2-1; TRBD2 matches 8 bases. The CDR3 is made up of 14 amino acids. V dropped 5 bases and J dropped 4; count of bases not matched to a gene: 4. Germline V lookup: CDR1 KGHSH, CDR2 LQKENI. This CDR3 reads CASSITSGYNEQFF. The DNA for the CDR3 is TGTGCCAGCTCAATCACTAGCGGTTACAATGAGCAGTTCTTC.

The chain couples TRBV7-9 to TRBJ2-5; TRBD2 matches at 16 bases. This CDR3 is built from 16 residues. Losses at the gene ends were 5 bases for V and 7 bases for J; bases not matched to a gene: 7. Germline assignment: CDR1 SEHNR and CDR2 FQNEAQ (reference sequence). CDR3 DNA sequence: TGTGCCAGCAGCCAGGGACTAGCGGGAGGGCGGGGGACCCAGTACTTC. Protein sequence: CASSQGLAGGRGTQYF.

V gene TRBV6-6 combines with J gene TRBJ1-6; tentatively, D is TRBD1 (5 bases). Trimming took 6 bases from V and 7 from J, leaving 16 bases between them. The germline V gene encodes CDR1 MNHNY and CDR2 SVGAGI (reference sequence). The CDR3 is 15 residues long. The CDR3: CASRLFRGANSPLHF. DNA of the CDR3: TGTGCCAGCAGATTATTTAGAGGGGCCAATTCACCCCTCCACTTT.

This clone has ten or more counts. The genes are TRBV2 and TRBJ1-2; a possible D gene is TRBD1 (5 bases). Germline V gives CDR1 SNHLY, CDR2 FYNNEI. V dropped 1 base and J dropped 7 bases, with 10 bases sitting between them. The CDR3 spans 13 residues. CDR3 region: CASSEGQGFGYTF. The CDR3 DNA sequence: TGTGCCAGCAGTGAAGGGCAGGGCTTTGGCTACACCTTC.

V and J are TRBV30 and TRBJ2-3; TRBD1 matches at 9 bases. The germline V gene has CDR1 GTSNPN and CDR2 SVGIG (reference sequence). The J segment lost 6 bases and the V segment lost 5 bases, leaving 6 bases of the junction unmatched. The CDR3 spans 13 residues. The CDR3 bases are TGTGCCTGGGCGGGACAGGGTAGGGATACGCAGTATTTT. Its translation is CAWAGQGRDTQYF.

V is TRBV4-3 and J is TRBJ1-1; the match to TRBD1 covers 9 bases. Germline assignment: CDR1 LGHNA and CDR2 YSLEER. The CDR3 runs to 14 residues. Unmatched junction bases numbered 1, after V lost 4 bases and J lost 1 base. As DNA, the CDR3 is TGCGCCAGCAGCCCACAGGGGGCGAACACTGAAGCTTTCTTT. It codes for CASSPQGANTEAFF.

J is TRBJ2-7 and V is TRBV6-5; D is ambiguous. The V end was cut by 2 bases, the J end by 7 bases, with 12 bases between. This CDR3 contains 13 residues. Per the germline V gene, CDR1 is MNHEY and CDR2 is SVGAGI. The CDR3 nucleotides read TGTGCCAGCAGTTACCCAGACGGCGAGGAGCAGTACTTC. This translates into CASSYPDGEEQYF.

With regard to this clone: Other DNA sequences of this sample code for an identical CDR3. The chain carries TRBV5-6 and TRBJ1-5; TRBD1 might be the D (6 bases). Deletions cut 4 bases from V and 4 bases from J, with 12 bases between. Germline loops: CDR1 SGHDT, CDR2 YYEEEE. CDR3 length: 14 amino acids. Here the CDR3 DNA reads TGTGCCAGCAGCGCTCTAACAGGGAATCAGCCCCAGCATTTT. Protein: CASSALTGNQPQHF.

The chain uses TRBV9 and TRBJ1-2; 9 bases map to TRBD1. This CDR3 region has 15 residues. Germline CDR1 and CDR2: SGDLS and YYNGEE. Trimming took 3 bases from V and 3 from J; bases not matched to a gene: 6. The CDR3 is CASSEGTGWDYGYTF. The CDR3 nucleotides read TGTGCCAGCAGCGAGGGGACAGGGTGGGACTATGGCTACACCTTC.

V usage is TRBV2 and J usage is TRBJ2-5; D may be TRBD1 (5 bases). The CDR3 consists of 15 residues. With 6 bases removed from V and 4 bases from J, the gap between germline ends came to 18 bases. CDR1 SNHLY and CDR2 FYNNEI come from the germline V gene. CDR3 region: CASSLTARPGETQYF. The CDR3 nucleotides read TGTGCCAGCAGCCTGACAGCCCGGCCGGGAGAGACCCAGTACTTC.

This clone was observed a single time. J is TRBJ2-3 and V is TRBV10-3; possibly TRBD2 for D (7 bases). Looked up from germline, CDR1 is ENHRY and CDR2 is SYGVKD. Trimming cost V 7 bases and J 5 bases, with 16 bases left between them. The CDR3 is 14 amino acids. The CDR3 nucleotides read TGTGCCATCAAGGGGGGGGGCCTGGGAGATACGCAGTATTTT. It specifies CAIKGGGLGDTQYF.

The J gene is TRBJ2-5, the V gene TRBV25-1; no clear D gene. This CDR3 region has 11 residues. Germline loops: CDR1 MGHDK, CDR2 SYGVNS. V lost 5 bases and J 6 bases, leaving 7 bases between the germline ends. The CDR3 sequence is CASSSRKTQYF. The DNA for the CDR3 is TGTGCCAGCAGTTCAAGAAAGACCCAGTACTTC.

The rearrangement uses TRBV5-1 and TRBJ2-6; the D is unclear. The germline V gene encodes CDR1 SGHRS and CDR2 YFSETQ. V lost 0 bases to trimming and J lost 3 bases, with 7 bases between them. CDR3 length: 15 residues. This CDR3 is CASSLGPLGANVLTF. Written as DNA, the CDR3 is TGCGCCAGCAGCTTGGGCCCTCTTGGGGCCAACGTCCTGACTTTC.

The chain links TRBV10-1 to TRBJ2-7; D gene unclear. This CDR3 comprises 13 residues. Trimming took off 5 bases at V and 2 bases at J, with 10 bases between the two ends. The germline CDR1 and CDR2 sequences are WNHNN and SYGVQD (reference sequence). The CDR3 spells CASSRSGTYEQYF. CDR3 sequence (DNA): TGCGCCAGCAGTAGGTCAGGCACCTACGAGCAGTACTTC.

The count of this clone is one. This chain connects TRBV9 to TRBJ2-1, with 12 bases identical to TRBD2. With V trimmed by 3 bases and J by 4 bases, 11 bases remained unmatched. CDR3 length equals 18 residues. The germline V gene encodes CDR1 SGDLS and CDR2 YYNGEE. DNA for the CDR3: TGTGCCAGCAGCGGATCCCTAGCGGGGGGGCCTGTTTACAATGAGCAGTTCTTC. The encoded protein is CASSGSLAGGPVYNEQFF. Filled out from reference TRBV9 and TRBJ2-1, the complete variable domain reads DSGVTQTPKHLITATGQRVTLRCSPRSGDLSVYWYQQSLDQGLQFLIQYYNGEERAKGNILERFSAQQFPDLHSELNLSSLELGDSALYFCASSGSLAGGPVYNEQFFGPGTRLTVL.

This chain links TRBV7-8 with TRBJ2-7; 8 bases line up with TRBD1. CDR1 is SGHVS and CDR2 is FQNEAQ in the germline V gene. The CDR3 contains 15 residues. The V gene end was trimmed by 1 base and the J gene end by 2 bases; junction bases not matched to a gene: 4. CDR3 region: CASSLVGTGTYEQYF. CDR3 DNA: TGTGCCAGCAGCTTAGTGGGGACAGGAACCTACGAGCAGTACTTC.

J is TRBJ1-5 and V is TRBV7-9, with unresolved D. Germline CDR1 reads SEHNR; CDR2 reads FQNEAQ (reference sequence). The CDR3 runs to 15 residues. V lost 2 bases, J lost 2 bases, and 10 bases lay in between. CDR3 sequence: CASSLSVGGNQPQHF. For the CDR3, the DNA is TGTGCCAGCAGCTTATCCGTTGGTGGCAATCAGCCCCAGCATTTT.

The CDR3 sequence is CASSTQQGTGELFF. The CDR3 coding sequence is TGTGCCAGCAGCACGCAACAAGGAACCGGGGAGCTGTTTTTT. This rearrangement joins TRBV9 to TRBJ2-2, with D unclear. CDR1 is SGDLS, CDR2 YYNGEE, per germline. V shed 4 bases and J shed 5 bases, with 12 bases lying between them. The CDR3 runs to 14 residues. Based on the CDR3 plus reference TRBV9 and TRBJ2-2, the full variable domain is DSGVTQTPKHLITATGQRVTLRCSPRSGDLSVYWYQQSLDQGLQFLIQYYNGEERAKGNILERFSAQQFPDLHSELNLSSLELGDSALYFCASSTQQGTGELFFGEGSRLTVL.

CDR3 amino acids: CASSPRQRRLTGELFF. In DNA form, the CDR3 reads TGTGCCAGTAGTCCCCGACAGCGCCGGCTCACCGGGGAGCTGTTTTTT. This sequence joins TRBV19 and TRBJ2-2; TRBD1 is a possible D gene (5 bases). V was shortened by 5 bases and J by 4 bases, with 17 bases between the two germline ends. CDR3 size: 16 residues. The germline gives CDR1 LNHDA, CDR2 SQIVND (reference sequence).

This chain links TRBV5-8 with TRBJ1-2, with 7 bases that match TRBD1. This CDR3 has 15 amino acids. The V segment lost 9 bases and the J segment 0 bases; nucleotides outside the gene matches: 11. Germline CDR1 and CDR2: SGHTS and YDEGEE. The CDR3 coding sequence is TGTGCCATCTGGGACAGCAACCCCGCTAACTATGGCTACACCTTC. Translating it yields CAIWDSNPANYGYTF.

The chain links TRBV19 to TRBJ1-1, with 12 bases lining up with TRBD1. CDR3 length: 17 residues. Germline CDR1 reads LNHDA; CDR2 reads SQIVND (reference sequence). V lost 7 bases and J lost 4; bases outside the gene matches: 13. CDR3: CASNPGTGGPLRTEAFF. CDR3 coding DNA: TGTGCCAGTAATCCCGGGACAGGGGGCCCCCTTCGCACTGAAGCTTTCTTT.

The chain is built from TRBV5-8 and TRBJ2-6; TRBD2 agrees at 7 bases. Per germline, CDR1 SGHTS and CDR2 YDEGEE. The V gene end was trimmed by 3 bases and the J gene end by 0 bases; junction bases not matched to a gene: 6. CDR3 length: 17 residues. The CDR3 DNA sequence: TGTGCCAGCAGCTGGAGGGGAGGGAGCTCTGGGGCCAACGTCCTGACTTTC. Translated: CASSWRGGSSGANVLTF.

As DNA, the CDR3 is TGTGCCAGTACACAGGGGGACACTAATGAAAAACTGTTTTTT. Translated, it gives CASTQGDTNEKLFF. The chain couples TRBV6-1 to TRBJ1-4, with TRBD1 identical over 8 bases. CDR3 length equals 14 residues. CDR1 and CDR2 (germline): MNHNS, SASEGT. Trimming cost V 9 bases and J 2 bases; bases outside gene matches: 5.